These T cell receptor beta chains were read from a single sample in a study of shared clonotypes between healthy human individuals. Profiling relied on immunoSEQ multiplex PCR, and the TCRdb table lists in-frame clones only, not all of them. The sample consists of around 690,000 clones, about 92% of them appearing once. The sequencing input was memory CD8+ T cells from PBMCs. The source is a man aged 18 to 29 in good health. Some clones in this sample may be carry-over from other donors' samples. Each CDR3 is given with its conserved first and last residue. D genes are given only for firm matches. The listing skips clone size in some rows; elsewhere it reads once, few, many or a size class.

V gene,J gene,clone size,D gene,CDR3 protein,CDR3 DNA
TRBV2,TRBJ2-6,NA,TRBD1,CASSERDRGTGANVLTF,TGTGCCAGCAGCGAACGGGACAGGGGGACTGGGGCCAACGTCCTGACTTTC
TRBV7-9,TRBJ2-5,few,NA,CASSLSNGRETQYF,TGCGCCAGCAGCCTCTCTAATGGGCGGGAGACCCAGTACTTC
TRBV4-3,TRBJ2-7,NA,NA,CASSQDPQGPYEQYF,TGCGCCAGCAGCCAAGATCCCCAGGGGCCCTACGAGCAGTACTTC
TRBV30,TRBJ1-2,NA,NA,CAAWGADGYTF,TGTGCCGCTTGGGGGGCGGATGGCTACACCTTC
TRBV27,TRBJ2-1,NA,TRBD2,CASSLSSGSSYNEQFF,TGTGCCAGCAGTCTATCTAGCGGGAGCTCCTACAATGAGCAGTTCTTC
TRBV9,TRBJ2-7,NA,NA,CASSVGGSSDEQYF,TGTGCCAGCAGCGTAGGTGGGAGTTCCGACGAGCAGTACTTC
TRBV28,TRBJ2-3,NA,NA,CASSPDSYDTQYF,TGTGCCAGCAGCCCCGACAGTTACGATACGCAGTATTTT
TRBV29-1,TRBJ2-7,NA,NA,CSGYIAPYYEQYF,TGCAGCGGCTATATAGCCCCATACTACGAGCAGTACTTC
TRBV5-4,TRBJ1-2,once,NA,CASSARDGFNYGYTF,TGTGCCAGCAGCGCCCGGGACGGATTTAACTATGGCTACACCTTC
TRBV28,TRBJ2-1,NA,NA,CASKSRGSRSYNEQFF,TGTGCCAGCAAGTCCCGGGGTTCGAGGTCCTACAATGAGCAGTTCTTC
TRBV7-2,TRBJ2-2,NA,NA,CASSLTRSNTGELFF,TGTGCCAGCAGCTTAACACGGTCGAACACCGGGGAGCTGTTTTTT
TRBV7-9,TRBJ2-7,NA,NA,CASSLTGPYYEQYF,TGTGCCAGCAGCTTAACCGGGCCTTACTACGAGCAGTACTTC
TRBV6-1,TRBJ1-2,NA,NA,CASRWLGYTF,TGTGCCAGCAGATGGCTCGGCTACACCTTC
TRBV27,TRBJ1-5,NA,NA,CASTTASSNQPQHF,TGTGCCAGCACGACGGCCTCAAGCAATCAGCCCCAGCATTTT
TRBV4-1,TRBJ1-2,NA,TRBD1,CASSPGAVPGQGVYGYTF,TGCGCCAGCAGCCCTGGTGCCGTCCCGGGACAGGGAGTCTATGGCTACACCTTC
TRBV7-2,TRBJ1-1,NA,TRBD1,CASSWGQGVNTEAFF,TGTGCCAGCAGCTGGGGACAGGGGGTGAACACTGAAGCTTTCTTT
TRBV5-6,TRBJ2-7,NA,NA,CASSFTGWGQYF,TGTGCCAGCAGCTTTACGGGATGGGGGCAGTACTTC
TRBV7-9,TRBJ2-1,NA,TRBD2,CASSFGTSGGNEQFF,TGTGCCAGCAGCTTCGGGACTAGCGGGGGCAATGAGCAGTTCTTC
TRBV9,TRBJ1-1,NA,NA,CASSAGGGNEAFF,TGTGCCAGCAGCGCCGGTGGCGGCAATGAAGCTTTCTTT
TRBV28,TRBJ1-1,few,NA,CASRRGAEAFF,TGTGCCAGCAGGCGGGGGGCTGAAGCTTTCTTT
TRBV28,TRBJ1-4,NA,NA,CASSLLQREKLFF,TGTGCCAGCAGTTTACTGCAGCGTGAAAAACTGTTTTTT
TRBV4-1,TRBJ2-5,NA,NA,CASSHPLRGAKTQYF,TGCGCCAGCAGCCACCCGCTACGGGGGGCGAAGACCCAGTACTTC
TRBV9,TRBJ1-1,NA,TRBD1,CASSVSTGAATEAFF,TGTGCCAGCAGCGTAAGTACAGGGGCGGCCACTGAAGCTTTCTTT
TRBV7-9,TRBJ1-2,NA,NA,CASSSRDRGYTF,TGTGCCAGCAGCTCCAGGGATCGGGGCTACACCTTC
TRBV6-5,TRBJ1-2,NA,NA,CASRGAFYGYTF,TGTGCCAGCAGGGGGGCTTTCTATGGCTACACCTTC
TRBV28,TRBJ2-3,NA,NA,CASSRIQSTDTQYF,TGTGCCAGCAGTAGAATACAGAGCACAGATACGCAGTATTTT
TRBV9,TRBJ2-1,NA,NA,CASSGLRVGEEQFF,TGTGCCAGCAGCGGACTCCGCGTAGGTGAGGAGCAGTTCTTC
TRBV9,TRBJ2-1,NA,NA,CASTRISIEESWGEYNEQFF,TGTGCCAGCACCAGGATTAGCATAGAAGAATCCTGGGGGGAGTACAATGAGCAGTTCTTC
TRBV7-9,TRBJ1-2,NA,NA,CASSFEQDIKNYGYTF,TGTGCCAGCAGCTTCGAGCAGGACATAAAAAACTATGGCTACACCTTC
TRBV10-3,TRBJ2-5,NA,NA,CAIRDFAETQYF,TGTGCCATCAGGGACTTTGCGGAGACCCAGTACTTC
TRBV7-9,TRBJ2-5,few,NA,CASSGRPQETQYF,TGTGCCAGCAGCGGGCGGCCTCAAGAGACCCAGTACTTC